This TCR beta chain derives from a study of T cell responses to AZD1222 COVID-19 vaccine. Study conclusions and caveats: Clonal diversity may have been underestimated, and the donors were mostly white British, with more females than males.

Points on this clone: What it recognizes is unknown.

Assay used: immunoSEQ multiplex PCR; TCRdb lists only in-frame clones, some missing. The table has 100,000 to 150,000 clones, 88% seen once. The CDR3 contains 15 residues. Trimming left V 0 bases short and J 1 base short, with 9 bases between. Germline CDR1 and CDR2: LNHNV and YYDKDF (reference sequence). Sequencing was performed on peripheral blood, taken on day 0 of AZD1222 vaccination. The TCR originated in an adult in good health. V gene TRBV15 combines with J gene TRBJ2-5; D call uncertain. The CDR3 sequence is CATSRDRGTQETQYF. DNA for the CDR3: TGTGCCACCAGCAGAGATAGAGGTACCCAAGAGACCCAGTACTTC.